These 13 T cell receptor beta chains originate from one sample sequenced in a study of neurological immune-mediated disorders. MiXCR was run by TCRdb on the 5' RACE reads, yielding one entry per CDR3 protein. The table includes tens of thousands of distinct CDR3 sequences, about 11% detected once. The time point is: longitudinal time-point 1 (baseline). Source material: PBMCs. Receptor source: a male donor with HTLV-1-associated myelopathy (HAM/TSP).

This clonotype has ten or more counts. This chain connects TRBV20-1 to TRBJ2-1; 14 positions agree with TRBD2. The CDR3 contains 14 residues. Germline-derived CDR1 and CDR2 are DFQATT and SNEGSKA (reference sequence). The V segment lost 4 bases and the J segment 9 bases; nucleotides outside the gene matches: 5. CDR3 nucleotide sequence: TGCAGTGCTACTCCGGGACTAGCGGGGGTTGAGCAGTTCTTC. Encoded protein: CSATPGLAGVEQFF.

This chain uses TRBV2 with TRBJ1-5; 7 bases are a match to TRBD1. The CDR3 loop spans 13 amino acids. Germline trimming cut 11 bases from V and 1 base from J; bases unmatched to any gene: 5. Looked up from germline, CDR1 is SNHLY and CDR2 is FYNNEI. This CDR3 is CASRGQSNQPQHF. In DNA, the CDR3 is TGTGCCTCGAGGGGACAGAGCAATCAGCCCCAGCATTTT.

This clonotype showed up many times. Written as DNA, the CDR3 is TGTGCCAGCAGATCACCCGGGACAGCCTTGTTTGAGCCTAATGAAAAACTGTTTTTT. This encodes CASRSPGTALFEPNEKLFF. This sequence joins TRBV7-6 and TRBJ1-4, with 7 bases lining up with TRBD1. CDR1 is SGHVS, CDR2 FNYEAQ, per germline. The CDR3 has 19 amino acids. The ends lost 6 bases at V and 3 bases at J; junction bases unmatched: 19.

This clonotype appeared many times. The chain employs TRBV7-9 and TRBJ1-1, with D unresolved. This CDR3 comprises 12 residues. V dropped 5 bases and J dropped 4 bases, with 8 bases sitting between them. The V gene's germline CDR1 is SEHNR and CDR2 FQNEAQ (reference sequence). CDR3 DNA sequence: TGTGCCAGCAGCGCCCATGGCACTGAAGCTTTCTTT. Translated: CASSAHGTEAFF.

The chain joins TRBV18 to TRBJ1-4; D remains unclear. This CDR3 is built from 15 residues. Looked up from germline, CDR1 is KGHSH and CDR2 is LQKENI. V shed 2 bases and J shed 7 bases, with 14 bases lying between them. In DNA form, the CDR3 reads TGTGCCAGCTCACCATCAGGACCGGGGAGTGAAAAACTGTTTTTT. Protein product: CASSPSGPGSEKLFF.

This clonotype was found many times. The chain links TRBV7-6 to TRBJ2-7; perhaps TRBD1 as D (6 bases). The ends were cut back, 0 bases at V and 0 bases at J, with 6 bases in the middle. The CDR3 is 14 residues long. CDR1 is SGHVS and CDR2 is FNYEAQ in the germline V gene. For the CDR3, the DNA is TGTGCCAGCAGCTTAGCGGACAGCTCCTACGAGCAGTACTTC. This encodes CASSLADSSYEQYF.

The table lists this clonotype with many counts. This rearrangement joins TRBV15 to TRBJ2-6; D may be TRBD2 (6 bases). The CDR3 sequence is 17 residues long. V gave up 5 bases and J gave up 0 bases, with 14 bases separating them. Germline assignment: CDR1 LNHNV and CDR2 YYDKDF (reference sequence). CDR3 residues: CATSPAGSLSGANVLTF. CDR3 bases: TGTGCCACCAGCCCAGCGGGTTCCCTCTCTGGGGCCAACGTCCTGACTTTC.

Concerning this clonotype itself: At one of its ends the junction is not consistent with the germline gene, which may arise from a read error. The rearrangement links TRBV7-8 to TRBJ1-4; perhaps TRBD1 as D (5 bases). Germline CDR1 is SGHVS and CDR2 is FQNEAQ. The CDR3 sequence is 15 residues long. The CDR3 sequence is CASSLDGHKSAKLVF. The CDR3 DNA reads TGTGCCAGCAGCTTAGACGGACACAAGTCGGCCAAACTGGTTTTT. Drawing the rest from reference TRBV7-8 and TRBJ1-4, the complete variable domain is GAGVSQSPRYKVAKRGQDVALRCDPISGHVSLFWYQQALGQGPEFLTYFQNEAQLDKSGLPSDRFFAERPEGSVSTLKIQRTQQEDSAVYLCASSLDGHKSAKLVFGSGTQLSVL.

This clonotype was detected many times. The V and J genes are TRBV2 and TRBJ1-5; D is ambiguous. CDR3 length: 15 amino acids. Germline V gene data show CDR1 as SNHLY and CDR2 as FYNNEI. V was shortened by 6 bases and J by 6 bases, with 18 bases between the two germline ends. The CDR3 loop is CASRADTRRSQPQHF. CDR3 in DNA: TGTGCCAGCAGGGCCGATACCCGGAGAAGTCAGCCCCAGCATTTT. Full variable domain (rest looked up from reference TRBV2 and TRBJ1-5): EPEVTQTPSHQVTQMGQEVILRCVPISNHLYFYWYRQILGQKVEFLVSFYNNEISEKSEIFDDQFSVERPDGSNFTLKIRSTKLEDSAMYFCASRADTRRSQPQHFGDGTRLSIL.

This clonotype was found a few times. The chain combines TRBV6-5 with TRBJ2-2; TRBD1 or TRBD2 may be the D gene (5 bases each). Germline values: CDR1 MNHEY, CDR2 SVGAGI. V was cut by 6 bases and J by 4 bases, with 15 bases left in between. The CDR3 has 15 amino acids. For the CDR3, the DNA is TGTGCCAGCAGAATAAGGACCGGGGCCACCGGGGAGCTGTTTTTT. It encodes CASRIRTGATGELFF.

This clonotype was seen many times. The CDR3 loop is CASSQDWVASTGSNEQFF. CDR3 sequence (DNA): TGCGCCAGCAGCCAAGATTGGGTCGCCTCCACGGGGTCCAATGAGCAGTTCTTC. The rearrangement uses TRBV4-3 and TRBJ2-1, with D perhaps matching TRBD2 (5 bases). The CDR3 length is 18 residues. In germline, CDR1 is LGHNA, CDR2 YSLEER. The V end was cut by 0 bases, the J end by 6 bases, with 21 bases between.

This clonotype was counted many times. This sequence joins TRBV21-1 and TRBJ2-5; TRBD1 is the table's D call and was not checked against the DNA. TRBV21-1 is listed as a pseudogene. The CDR3 is 15 amino acids. The CDR3, as DNA: TGTGCCAGCAGCACACCGACAGGGCCCCAAGAGACCCAGTACTTC. It yields the protein CASSTPTGPQETQYF.

At least ten counts were recorded for this clonotype. The rearrangement joins TRBV28 to TRBJ2-7; D possibly corresponds to TRBD1 (6 bases). Trimming cost V 10 bases and J 0 bases, with 16 bases left between them. The germline V gene has CDR1 MDHEN and CDR2 SYDVKM. The CDR3 contains 14 residues. CDR3 protein: CATRFGQPSYEQYF. The CDR3 DNA sequence: TGTGCCACCCGTTTTGGACAGCCCTCCTACGAGCAGTACTTC.